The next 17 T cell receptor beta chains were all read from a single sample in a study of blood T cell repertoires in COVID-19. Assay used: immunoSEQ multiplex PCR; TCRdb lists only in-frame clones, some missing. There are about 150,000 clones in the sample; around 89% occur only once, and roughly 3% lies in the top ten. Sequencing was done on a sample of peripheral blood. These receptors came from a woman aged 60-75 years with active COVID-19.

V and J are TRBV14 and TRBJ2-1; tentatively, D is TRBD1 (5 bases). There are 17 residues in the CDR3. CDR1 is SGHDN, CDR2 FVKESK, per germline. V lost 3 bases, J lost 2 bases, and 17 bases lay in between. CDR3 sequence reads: CASSQSKVQGPYNEQFF. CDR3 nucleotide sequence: TGTGCCAGCAGCCAGTCGAAGGTCCAGGGTCCCTACAATGAGCAGTTCTTC.

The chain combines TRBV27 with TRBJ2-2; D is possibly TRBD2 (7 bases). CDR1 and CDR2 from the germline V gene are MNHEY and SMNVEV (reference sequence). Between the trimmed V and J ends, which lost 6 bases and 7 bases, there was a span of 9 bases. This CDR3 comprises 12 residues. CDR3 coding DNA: TGTGCCAGCAGGGGGGGGCTCGGGGAGCTGTTTTTT. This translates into CASRGGLGELFF.

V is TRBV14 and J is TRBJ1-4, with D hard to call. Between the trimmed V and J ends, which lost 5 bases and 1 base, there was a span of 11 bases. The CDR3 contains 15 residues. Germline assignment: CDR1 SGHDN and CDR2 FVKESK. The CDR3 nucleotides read TGTGCCAGCAGCAGGAGACGAGGAACTAATGAAAAACTGTTTTTT. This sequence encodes CASSRRRGTNEKLFF. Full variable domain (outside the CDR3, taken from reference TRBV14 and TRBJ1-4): EAGVTQFPSHSVIEKGQTVTLRCDPISGHDNLYWYRRVMGKEIKFLLHFVKESKQDESGMPNNRFLAERTGGTYSTLKVQPAELEDSGVYFCASSRRRGTNEKLFFGSGTQLSVL.

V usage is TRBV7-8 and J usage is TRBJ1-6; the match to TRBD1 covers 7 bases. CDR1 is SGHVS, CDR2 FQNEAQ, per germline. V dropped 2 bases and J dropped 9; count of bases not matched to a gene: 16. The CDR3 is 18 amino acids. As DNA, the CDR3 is TGTGCCAGCAGCTTAATGGGGACAGCCAATCTAGGGGGTTCACCCCTCCACTTT. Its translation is CASSLMGTANLGGSPLHF.

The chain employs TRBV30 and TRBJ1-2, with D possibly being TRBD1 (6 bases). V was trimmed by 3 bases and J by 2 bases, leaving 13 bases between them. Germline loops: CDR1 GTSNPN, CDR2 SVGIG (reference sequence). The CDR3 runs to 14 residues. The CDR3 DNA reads TGTGCCTGGAGGTGGGGGCCCTTAAACTATGGCTACACCTTC. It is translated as CAWRWGPLNYGYTF.

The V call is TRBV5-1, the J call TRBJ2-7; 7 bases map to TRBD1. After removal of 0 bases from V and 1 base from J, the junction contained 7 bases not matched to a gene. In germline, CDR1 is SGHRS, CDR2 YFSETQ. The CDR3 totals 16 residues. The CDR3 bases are TGCGCCAGCAGCTTGGCAACAGGGGCGATTTCCTACGAGCAGTACTTC. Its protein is CASSLATGAISYEQYF.

The CDR3 DNA is TGTGCCAGCAGTTCCCGACAGGGCTCTGAAGCTTTCTTT. Its protein product is CASSSRQGSEAFF. The rearrangement links TRBV12-3 or TRBV12-4 to TRBJ1-1; 7 bases are shared with TRBD1. Losses at the gene ends were 4 bases for V and 6 bases for J; bases not matched to a gene: 5. The CDR3 is made up of 13 amino acids.

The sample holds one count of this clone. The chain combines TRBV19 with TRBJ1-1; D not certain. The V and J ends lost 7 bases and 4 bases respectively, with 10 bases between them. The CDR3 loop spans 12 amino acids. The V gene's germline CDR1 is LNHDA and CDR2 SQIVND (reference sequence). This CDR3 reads CASTFPGTEAFF. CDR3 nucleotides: TGTGCCAGTACCTTCCCGGGCACTGAAGCTTTCTTT.

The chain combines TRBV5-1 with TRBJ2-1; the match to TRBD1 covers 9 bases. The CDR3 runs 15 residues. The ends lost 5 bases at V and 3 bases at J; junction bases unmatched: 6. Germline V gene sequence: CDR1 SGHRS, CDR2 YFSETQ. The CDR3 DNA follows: TGCGCCAGCAGGCCTCCGGGACAGGGCTACAATGAGCAGTTCTTC. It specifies CASRPPGQGYNEQFF. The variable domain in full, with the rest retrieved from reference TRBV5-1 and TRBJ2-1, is KAGVTQTPRYLIKTRGQQVTLSCSPISGHRSVSWYQQTPGQGLQFLFEYFSETQRNKGNFPGRFSGRQFSNSRSEMNVSTLELGDSALYLCASRPPGQGYNEQFFGPGTRLTVL.

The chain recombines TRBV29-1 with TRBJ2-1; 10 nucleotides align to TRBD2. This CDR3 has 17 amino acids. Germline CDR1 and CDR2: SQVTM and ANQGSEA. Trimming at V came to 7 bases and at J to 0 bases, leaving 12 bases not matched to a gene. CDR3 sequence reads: CSGGRTSGMSSYNEQFF. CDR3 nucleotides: TGCAGCGGCGGGCGGACTAGCGGTATGAGCTCCTACAATGAGCAGTTCTTC.

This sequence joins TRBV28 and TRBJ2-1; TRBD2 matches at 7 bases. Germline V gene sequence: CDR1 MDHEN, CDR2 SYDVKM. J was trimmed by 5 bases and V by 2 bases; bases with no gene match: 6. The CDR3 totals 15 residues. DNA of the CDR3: TGTGCCAGCAGTTTAGGGCGGGAGCTCGACAATGAGCAGTTCTTC. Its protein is CASSLGRELDNEQFF.

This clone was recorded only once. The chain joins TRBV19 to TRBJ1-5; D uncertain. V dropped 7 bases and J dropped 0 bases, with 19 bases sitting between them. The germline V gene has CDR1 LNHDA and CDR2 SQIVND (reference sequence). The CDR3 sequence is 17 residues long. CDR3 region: CASTLGSSPNSNQPQHF. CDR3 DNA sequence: TGTGCCAGTACCCTCGGGTCCTCTCCAAATAGCAATCAGCCCCAGCATTTT.

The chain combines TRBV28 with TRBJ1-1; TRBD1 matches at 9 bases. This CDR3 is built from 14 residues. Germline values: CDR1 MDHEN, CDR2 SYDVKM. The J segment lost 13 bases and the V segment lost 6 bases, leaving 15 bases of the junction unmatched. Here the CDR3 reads CASRESGTGIFGFF. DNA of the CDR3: TGTGCCAGCAGAGAATCCGGGACAGGGATCTTCGGTTTCTTT.

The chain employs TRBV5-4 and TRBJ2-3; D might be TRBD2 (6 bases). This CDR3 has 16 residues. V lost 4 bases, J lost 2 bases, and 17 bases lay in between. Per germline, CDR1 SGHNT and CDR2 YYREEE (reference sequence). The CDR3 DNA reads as TGTGCCAGCAGCCCCCGGGACTCCCCCTTCACAGATACGCAGTATTTT. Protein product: CASSPRDSPFTDTQYF.

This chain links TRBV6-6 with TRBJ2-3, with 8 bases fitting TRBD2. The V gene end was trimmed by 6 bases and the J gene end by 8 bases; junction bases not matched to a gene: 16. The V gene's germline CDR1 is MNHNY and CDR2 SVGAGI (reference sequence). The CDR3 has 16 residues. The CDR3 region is CASRRSTSGNHGTQYF. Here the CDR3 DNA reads TGTGCCAGCAGACGATCAACTAGCGGTAATCATGGTACGCAGTATTTT.

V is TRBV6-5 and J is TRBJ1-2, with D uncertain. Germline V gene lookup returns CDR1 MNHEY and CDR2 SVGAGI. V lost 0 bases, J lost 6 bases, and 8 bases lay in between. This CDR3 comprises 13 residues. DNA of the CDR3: TGTGCCAGCAGTTACTCGGGGAGGAATGGCTACACCTTC. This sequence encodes CASSYSGRNGYTF.

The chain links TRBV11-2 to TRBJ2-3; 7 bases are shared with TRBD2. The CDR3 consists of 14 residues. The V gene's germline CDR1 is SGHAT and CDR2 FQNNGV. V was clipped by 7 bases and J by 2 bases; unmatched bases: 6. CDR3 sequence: CASNPGLHTDTQYF. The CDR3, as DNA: TGTGCCAGCAACCCGGGACTACACACAGATACGCAGTATTTT.